This T cell receptor beta chain was sequenced for a study of T cells in Graves' hyperthyroidism and ophthalmopathy. Study-level findings and limits: Progression to ophthalmopathy was predicted a median of 6.5 months early. In simple terms, a model built on 13 V-J features told ophthalmopathy apart from stable hyperthyroidism. In blood, most of the thyroid clonotypes expanded above 0.001 were also present.

A remark on this clonotype: What it recognizes is unknown.

RNA transcripts provided the source from which TCR beta CDR3 regions were amplified. The HTBI set primed first-round TCR CDR3 RT-PCR. TCRdb fed the multiplex PCR reads into MiXCR, producing one record per CDR3 protein. The sample lists some 770,000 distinct CDR3 sequences, about 15% occurring once. Source material: blood. The clonotype originates from a man younger than 35 with Graves' hyperthyroidism.

Here the CDR3 reads CAWSKASGRADTQYF. CDR3 coding DNA: TGTGCCTGGAGTAAGGCTAGCGGGAGGGCGGATACGCAGTATTTT. V is TRBV30 and J is TRBJ2-3, with 12 bases matching TRBD2. The CDR3 spans 15 residues. With 2 bases clipped from V and 6 bases from J, the junction kept 6 bases outside the gene matches. The germline CDR1 and CDR2 sequences are GTSNPN and SVGIG (reference sequence).